This T cell receptor beta chain stems from a study of blood T cell repertoires in COVID-19. Overall study context: From the United States, Italy and Spain came samples of acute and convalescent COVID-19.

Germline CDR1 reads LNHDA; CDR2 reads SQIVND (reference sequence). The CDR3 is 14 residues long. The ends were cut back, 7 bases at V and 5 bases at J, with 17 bases in the middle. In the original workflow: Cell counts per sample came from amplifying reference gene primers. Profiling relied on immunoSEQ multiplex PCR, and the TCRdb table lists in-frame clones only, not all of them. V and J calls and clone size are those listed in that table; D and trimming were worked out from the DNA. The sample holds under 300,000 clones; about 82% are singletons and the top ten take more than 9%. Sequenced input: peripheral blood. This clonotype originated in a man older than 75 with acute or convalescent COVID-19. The V call is TRBV19, the J call TRBJ1-1; D is unresolved. CDR3: CASTLPGRRTEAFF. For the CDR3, the DNA is TGTGCCAGTACCCTTCCGGGTCGTCGGACTGAAGCTTTCTTT.